This TCR beta chain was obtained from a study of blood T cell repertoires in COVID-19 (dated by TCRdb to the early 2020s). About the study as a whole: The collaborator samples originated in the United States, Italy and Spain and spanned the acute and convalescent phases of COVID-19. The dataset comprised deeply sampled blood TCRbeta repertoires from subjects exposed to, actively infected with, or recovered from COVID-19. A de-identified subject ID, COVID-19 status, age in years and sex were almost always included in the sample metadata. HLA class I and class II types, where available, came from metadata supplied by the sample provider rather than from assay-based typing. The material from the prospective study consisted of cDNA or gDNA derived from T cells, B-cell-depleted T cells, or PBMCs. Samples came from the ongoing ImmuneRACE study (first 160 participants) plus 1,254 subjects from 6 global collaborators. The repertoires were released in a freely available public database intended as a resource for research on the immune response to SARS-CoV-2. The paper's findings and limits, for the study overall: The amount of clinical and demographic metadata varied by source and participant and was provided uncurated.

TCRbeta CDR3 regions were amplified from genomic DNA using the immunoSEQ Assay, a bias-controlled multiplex PCR. For the original study's pipeline: The number of nucleated cells in each sample was estimated from the amplification of reference gene primers within the assay. To quantify the absolute abundance of each unique TCRbeta CDR3 rearrangement, sequence reads were collapsed and filtered. For each sample, productive Simpson clonality was calculated by taking the square root of Simpson's diversity index across productive rearrangements. TCRdb obtained this table from immuneACCESS and retained in-frame rearrangements with V and J assigned. These tables miss some clones; where compared with another copy, unresolved V genes account for less than half of the shortfall, and the remainder is unexplained. D and trimming come from the DNA, and the V and J calls and clone size come from that table. This sample holds more than 95,000 clones; around four fifths were observed only once. Approximately 6.3% of the sample goes to the ten largest clones.

CDR1 KGHDR and CDR2 SFDVKD were looked up in the germline V gene. The CDR3 holds 15 amino acids from the cysteine to the phenylalanine. The DNA shown is the 45-base CDR3, in frame from base 1. A distance of 15 bases separates the germline ends of V and J, which lose 4 bases and 7 bases respectively. The count of this clone is one. Its antigen is not yet known. No much larger clone exists at a distance of one base, and base qualities are not known. The collaborating institutions used their own protocols to collect whole blood in K2EDTA tubes. Collaborator samples were shipped for TCRbeta analysis as frozen whole blood, isolated PBMCs, or DNA extracted from either sample type.

This sequence was found in an elderly man with active or convalescent COVID-19. The sample consisted of peripheral blood. Recombination linked TRBV24-1 to TRBJ1-4; TRBD1 is possibly the D segment (6 matching bases). The sequenced DNA is TGTGCCACCAGTGAGCGACAGGCCTGGGGTGAAAAACTGTTTTTT. This encodes CATSERQAWGEKLFF.